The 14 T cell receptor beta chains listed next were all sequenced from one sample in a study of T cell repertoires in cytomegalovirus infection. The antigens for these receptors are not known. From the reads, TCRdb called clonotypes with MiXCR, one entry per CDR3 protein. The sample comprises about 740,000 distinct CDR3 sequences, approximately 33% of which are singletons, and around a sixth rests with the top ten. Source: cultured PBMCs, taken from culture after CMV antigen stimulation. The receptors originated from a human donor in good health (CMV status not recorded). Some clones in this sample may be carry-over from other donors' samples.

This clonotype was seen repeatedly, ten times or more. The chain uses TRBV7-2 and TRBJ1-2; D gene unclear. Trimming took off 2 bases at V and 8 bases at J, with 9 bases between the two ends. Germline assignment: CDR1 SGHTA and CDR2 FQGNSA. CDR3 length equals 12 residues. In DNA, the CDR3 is TGTGCCAGCAGCTTATTCATAGGCGGCTACACCTTC. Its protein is CASSLFIGGYTF.

The CDR3 nucleotides read TGTGCCAGCAGTTTGGTTTACGGACCCAAAAACACTGAAGCTTTCTTT. Translated, it gives CASSLVYGPKNTEAFF. V and J are TRBV12-3 or TRBV12-4 and TRBJ1-1, with D unresolved. The V gene lost 3 bases and the J gene lost 2 bases, with 16 bases spanning the gap. CDR3 size: 16 residues.

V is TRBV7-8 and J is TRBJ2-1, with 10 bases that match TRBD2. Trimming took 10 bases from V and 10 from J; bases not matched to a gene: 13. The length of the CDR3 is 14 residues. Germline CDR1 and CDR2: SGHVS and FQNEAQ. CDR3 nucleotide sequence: TGTGCCACCGGTGGGCTAGCGGGAGCTGACGAGCAGTTCTTC. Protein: CATGGLAGADEQFF.

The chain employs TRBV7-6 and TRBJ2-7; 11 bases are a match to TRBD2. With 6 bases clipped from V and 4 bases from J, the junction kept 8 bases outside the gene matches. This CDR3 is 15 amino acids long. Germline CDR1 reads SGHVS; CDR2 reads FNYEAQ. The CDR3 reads CASSPNSGRAYEQYF. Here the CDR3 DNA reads TGTGCCAGCAGTCCTAATAGCGGGAGGGCTTACGAGCAGTACTTC.

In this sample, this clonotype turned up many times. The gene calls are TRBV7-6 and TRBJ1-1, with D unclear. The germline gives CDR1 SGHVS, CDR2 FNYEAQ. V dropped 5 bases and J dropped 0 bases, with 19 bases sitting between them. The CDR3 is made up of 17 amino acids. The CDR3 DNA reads TGTGCCAGCAGCAGAGACGGGAGTAATTTCATGAACACTGAAGCTTTCTTT. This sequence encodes CASSRDGSNFMNTEAFF.

The DNA of the CDR3 is TGTGCCAGCAGTTTTGGCTTGGACACTGAAGCTTTCTTT. Translation: CASSFGLDTEAFF. The chain is built from TRBV12-3 or TRBV12-4 and TRBJ1-1; D is uncertain. This CDR3 is built from 13 residues. V was cut by 3 bases and J by 3 bases, with 8 bases left in between.

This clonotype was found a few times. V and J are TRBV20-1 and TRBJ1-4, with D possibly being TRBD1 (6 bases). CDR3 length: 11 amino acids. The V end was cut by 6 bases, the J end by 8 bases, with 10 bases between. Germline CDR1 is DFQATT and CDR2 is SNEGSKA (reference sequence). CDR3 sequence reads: CSAPGVEKLFF. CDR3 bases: TGCAGTGCCCCAGGGGTCGAAAAACTGTTTTTT.

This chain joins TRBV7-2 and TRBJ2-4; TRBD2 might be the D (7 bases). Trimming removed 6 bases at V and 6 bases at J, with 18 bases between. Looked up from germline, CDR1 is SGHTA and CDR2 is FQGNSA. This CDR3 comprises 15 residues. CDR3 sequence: CASRTKGGPGNIQYF. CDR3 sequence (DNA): TGTGCCAGCAGGACCAAGGGGGGGCCCGGAAACATTCAGTACTTC. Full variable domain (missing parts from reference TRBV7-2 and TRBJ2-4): GAGVSQSPSNKVTEKGKDVELRCDPISGHTALYWYRQSLGQGLEFLIYFQGNSAPDKSGLPSDRFSAERTGGSVSTLTIQRTQQEDSAVYLCASRTKGGPGNIQYFGAGTRLSVL.

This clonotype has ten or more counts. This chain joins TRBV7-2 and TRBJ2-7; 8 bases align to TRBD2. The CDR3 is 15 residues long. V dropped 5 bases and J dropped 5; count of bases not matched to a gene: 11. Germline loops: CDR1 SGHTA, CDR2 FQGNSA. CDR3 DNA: TGTGCCAGCAGCCCACCCGGGACTAGATATGACGAGCAGTACTTC. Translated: CASSPPGTRYDEQYF.

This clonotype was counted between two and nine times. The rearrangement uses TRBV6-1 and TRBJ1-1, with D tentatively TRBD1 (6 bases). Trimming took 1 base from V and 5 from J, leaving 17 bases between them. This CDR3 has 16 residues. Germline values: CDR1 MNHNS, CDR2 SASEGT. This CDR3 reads CASSEVGAGGGTEAFF. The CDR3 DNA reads TGTGCCAGCAGTGAAGTGGGGGCGGGTGGGGGGACTGAAGCTTTCTTT.

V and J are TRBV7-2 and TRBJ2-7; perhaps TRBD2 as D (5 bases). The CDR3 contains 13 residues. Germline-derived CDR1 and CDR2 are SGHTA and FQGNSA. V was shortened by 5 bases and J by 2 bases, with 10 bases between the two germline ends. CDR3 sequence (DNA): TGTGCCAGCAGCCGTGGGCGGGCCTACGAGCAGTACTTC. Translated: CASSRGRAYEQYF. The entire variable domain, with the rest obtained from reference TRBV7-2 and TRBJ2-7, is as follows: GAGVSQSPSNKVTEKGKDVELRCDPISGHTALYWYRQSLGQGLEFLIYFQGNSAPDKSGLPSDRFSAERTGGSVSTLTIQRTQQEDSAVYLCASSRGRAYEQYFGPGTRLTVT.

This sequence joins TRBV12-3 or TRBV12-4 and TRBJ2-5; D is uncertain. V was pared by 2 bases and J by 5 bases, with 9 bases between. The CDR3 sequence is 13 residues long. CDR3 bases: TGTGCCAGCAGTTTACAGCGAGGTGAGACCCAGTACTTC. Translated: CASSLQRGETQYF.

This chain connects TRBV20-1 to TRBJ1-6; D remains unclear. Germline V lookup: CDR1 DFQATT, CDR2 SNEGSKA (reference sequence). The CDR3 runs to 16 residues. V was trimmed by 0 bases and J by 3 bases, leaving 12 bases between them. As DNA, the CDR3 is TGCAGTGCTAGAGATCGGGTATTAGACTATAATTCACCCCTCCACTTT. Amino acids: CSARDRVLDYNSPLHF.

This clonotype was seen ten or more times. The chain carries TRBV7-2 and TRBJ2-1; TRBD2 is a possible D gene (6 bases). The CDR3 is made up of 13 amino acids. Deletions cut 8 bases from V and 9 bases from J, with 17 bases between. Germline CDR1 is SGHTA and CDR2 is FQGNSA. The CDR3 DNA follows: TGTGCCAGCGGGGGAATGGAGGGGAGTGAGCAGTTCTTC. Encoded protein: CASGGMEGSEQFF.